What follows are 4 T cell receptor beta chains derived from one specimen sequenced in a study of tumor and adjacent non-tumor tissue in lung cancer (dated by TCRdb to 2016 to 2019). Bulk unsorted tissue served as the source for RNA extraction, and RNA quality was assessed using a NanoDrop ND-1000 and an Agilent 2100. Libraries were built with multiplex PCR. The sequencing machine was an Illumina HiSeq 2500. TCRbeta libraries were built by three rounds of nested PCR using primers (Table S4), following protocols modified from ARM-PCR. TCRdb took the public reads, trimmed them with fastp at Q25, ran MiXCR for clone calling and kept in-frame beta chains. Rows with a matching CDR3 protein are joined into one entry that keeps the most common DNA and genes. For this sample there are 200,000 to 250,000 distinct CDR3 sequences; 70% to 75% appear just once. Jointly, the top ten make up 25% of the sample. The sample comprised lung tumor tissue. All receptors come from a man aged 55-75 years with non-small cell lung cancer.

As for this clonotype: Sequence at one end of the junction differs from germline and may be a read error. The chain recombines TRBV6-6 with TRBJ2-7; D call uncertain. The CDR3 loop spans 11 amino acids. Germline V gene lookup returns CDR1 MNHNY and CDR2 SVGAGI (reference sequence). CDR3 region: CASNYSYEQYF. The CDR3 DNA sequence: TGTGCCAGCAATTACTCCTACGAGCAGTACTTC.

Comment on this clonotype: This sequence may be a read error, since a much larger clone differs from it by one base. The chain employs TRBV6-1 and TRBJ1-5, with 12 bases fitting TRBD1. The J call is doubtful: the DNA matches TRBJ2-3 better. Germline V CDR1 and CDR2: MNHNS, SASEGT. This CDR3 comprises 15 residues. The CDR3 DNA is TGTGCCAGCACCCCAGGGACAGGGGGCTATCAGCCCCAGTATTTT. Translated, it gives CASTPGTGGYQPQYF.

This clonotype has only a few counts. The V and J genes are TRBV7-9 and TRBJ2-7; D remains unclear. V was pared by 6 bases and J by 3 bases, with 12 bases between. Germline CDR1 is SEHNR and CDR2 is FQNEAQ (reference sequence). This CDR3 spans 13 amino acids. The DNA of the CDR3 is TGTGCCAGCAGAAGTGGACCGGACTACGAGCAGTACTTC. It translates to CASRSGPDYEQYF.

Concerning this clonotype: The conserved phenylalanine or tryptophan is not found at the CDR3 terminus, so this likely reflects a read error. The genes are TRBV11-2 and TRBJ2-1; D is possibly TRBD1 (5 bases). V dropped 7 bases and J dropped 0 bases, with 25 bases sitting between them. The CDR3 is 19 residues long. Germline values: CDR1 SGHAT, CDR2 FQNNGV. CDR3 sequence: CASTRTFWGRLSSYNEQFI. The CDR3 DNA reads TGTGCCAGCACAAGAACCTTCTGGGGCAGGCTCAGCTCCTACAATGAGCAGTTCATC.